This T cell receptor (beta chain) was sequenced for a study of blood T cell repertoires in COVID-19. Study information: The study drew acute and convalescent COVID-19 samples from the United States, Italy and Spain.

About this clone: Without the conserved terminal phenylalanine or tryptophan, this CDR3 likely stems from a read error. Because the CDR3's place on the DNA is in doubt, the DNA is left out and the CDR3 is given as listed by TCRdb.

Germline CDR1 MNHEY, CDR2 SVGAGI. The CDR3 spans 11 amino acids, including both terminal residues. In the source study's methods: Quantification of nucleated cells was approximated via reference gene primer amplification. Generated by immunoSEQ multiplex PCR, the TCRdb table keeps only in-frame clones and is missing some. D and trimming were read from the DNA, whereas the V and J calls and clone size are those reported in that table. The sample records 250,000 to 300,000 clones, 80% to 90% being singletons. The V gene is TRBV6-5, the J gene TRBJ1-2; the table's D gene call, TRBD1, was not cross checked with the DNA. This receptor was taken from a woman in her forties who had recovered from COVID-19. The sequencing sample was made of peripheral blood. The CDR3 sequence: CASSYRDRLIL.